The source of this TCR beta chain is a study of cytomegalovirus exposure and HLA in healthy donors. Study in general: Both the 120 or so validation repertoires and the approximately 700 first-cohort repertoires used the same platform, as reported by a later analysis. General study findings and limits: The dataset shows that most TCR sequences were rare, while some public TCRs occurred in many donors. Researchers counted around 180 TCR beta chains as cytomegalovirus-associated. The tendency of first-cohort TCR clusters to co-occur in the 130 or so validation repertoires was identified by a subsequent analysis.

Germline CDR1 reads LNHDA; CDR2 reads SQIVND (reference sequence). CDR3 length: 12 amino acids. The ends were cut back, 5 bases at V and 7 bases at J, with 9 bases in the middle. Concerning this clone: As yet, its antigen is unknown.

TCRdb's copy holds only in-frame clones and misses some; the assay was immunoSEQ multiplex PCR. The repertoire holds 150,000 to 250,000 clones, with 80% to 90% as singletons. The receptor was derived from a young woman in good health and CMV-seronegative. The sequencing sample was made of PBMCs. This chain connects TRBV19 to TRBJ1-5; D is unclear. CDR3: CASSRTEQPQHF. In DNA, the CDR3 is TGTGCCAGTAGTCGAACGGAGCAGCCCCAGCATTTT.